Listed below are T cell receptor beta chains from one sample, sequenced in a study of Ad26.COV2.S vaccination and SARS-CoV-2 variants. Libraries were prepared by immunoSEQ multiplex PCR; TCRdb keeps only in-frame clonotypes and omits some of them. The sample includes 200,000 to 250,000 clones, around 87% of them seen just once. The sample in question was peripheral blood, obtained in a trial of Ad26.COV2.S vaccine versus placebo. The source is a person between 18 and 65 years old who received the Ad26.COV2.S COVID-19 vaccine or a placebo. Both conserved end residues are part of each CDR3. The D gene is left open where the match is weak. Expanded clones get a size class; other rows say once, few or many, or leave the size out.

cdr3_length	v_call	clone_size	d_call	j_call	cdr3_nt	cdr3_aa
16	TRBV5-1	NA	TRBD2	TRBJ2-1	TGCGCCAGCAGCCCCAAGCGGGGGAGCTCCTACAATGAGCAGTTCTTC	CASSPKRGSSYNEQFF
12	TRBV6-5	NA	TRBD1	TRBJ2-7	TGTGCCAGCAGGCAGGGGGCAAGGGAGCAGTACTTC	CASRQGAREQYF
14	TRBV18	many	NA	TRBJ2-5	TGTGCCAGCTCACCTTGGCCTGGGGGAGAGACCCAGTACTTC	CASSPWPGGETQYF
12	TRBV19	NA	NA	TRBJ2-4	TGTGCCAGTAGTATTCTCGGGGACATTCAGTACTTC	CASSILGDIQYF
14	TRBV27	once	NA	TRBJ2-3	TGTGCCAGCAGTTTTCGGACAGCCACAGATACGCAGTATTTT	CASSFRTATDTQYF
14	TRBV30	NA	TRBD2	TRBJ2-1	TGTGCCTGGAGTGTATCTAGCGGGTACAATGAGCAGTTCTTC	CAWSVSSGYNEQFF
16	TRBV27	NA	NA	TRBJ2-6	TGTGCCAGCGGACGACCCAGGGGTTCCGGGGCCAACGTCCTGACTTTC	CASGRPRGSGANVLTF
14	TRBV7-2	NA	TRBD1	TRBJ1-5	TGTGCCAGCAGCCCCGGACAGGCGAATCAGCCCCAGCATTTT	CASSPGQANQPQHF
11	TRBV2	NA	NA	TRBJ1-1	TGTGCCAGCAGCGTGGACCGTGAAGCTTTCTTT	CASSVDREAFF
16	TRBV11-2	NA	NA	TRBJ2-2	TGTGCCAGCAGCCTACTTTCTGGGGCCGGCACCGGGGAGCTGTTTTTT	CASSLLSGAGTGELFF
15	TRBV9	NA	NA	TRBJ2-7	TGTGCCAGCAGCGTAGTGGGGGAGAGCTCCTACGAGCAGTACTTC	CASSVVGESSYEQYF
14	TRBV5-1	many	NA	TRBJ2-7	TGCGCCAGCAGCTCGGACAGCCTCTCCTACGAGCAGTACTTC	CASSSDSLSYEQYF
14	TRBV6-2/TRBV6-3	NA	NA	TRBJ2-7	TGTGCCAGCAGTTTGAACAGGGACAAAGACGAGCAGTACTTC	CASSLNRDKDEQYF
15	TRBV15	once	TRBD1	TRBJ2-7	TGTGCCACCAGCAGAGATCCGACAGGGACCTACGAGCAGTACTTC	CATSRDPTGTYEQYF
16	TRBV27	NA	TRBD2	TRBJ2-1	TGTGCCAGCAGTTTAGCGGGAGGGCCAGGGGGCAATGAGCAGTTCTTC	CASSLAGGPGGNEQFF
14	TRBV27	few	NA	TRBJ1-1	TGTGCCAGCAGTTTATTTGCAGGTATCACTGAAGCTTTCTTT	CASSLFAGITEAFF
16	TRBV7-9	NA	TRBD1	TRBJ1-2	TGTGCCAGCAGAAGGGACAGGGGGCGGATTGTCTATGGCTACACCTTC	CASRRDRGRIVYGYTF
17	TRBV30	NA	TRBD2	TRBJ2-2	TGTGCCTGGAGTGTACCCCTAGCGGGAGTTTCGACCGGGGAGCTGTTTTTT	CAWSVPLAGVSTGELFF
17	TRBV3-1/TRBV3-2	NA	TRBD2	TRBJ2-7	TGTGCCAGCAGCCCTTGGGGGGCGGGAGGGCCGGTTGTCGAGCAGTACTTC	CASSPWGAGGPVVEQYF
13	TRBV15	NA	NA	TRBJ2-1	TGTGCCACCAGCAGAGAACCCGCGGCACTGGTGTTCTTC	CATSREPAALVFF
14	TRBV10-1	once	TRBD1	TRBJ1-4	TGCGCCAGCAGCACCGGGACAGGGGGCGGAAAACTGTTTTTT	CASSTGTGGGKLFF
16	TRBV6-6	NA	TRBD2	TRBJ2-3	TGTGCCAGCGGGCTGCGAGCGGGAGATGCAGGGGCAACGCAGTATTTT	CASGLRAGDAGATQYF
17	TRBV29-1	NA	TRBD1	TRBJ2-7	TGCAGCGTTGGAGGGTTACAGGGGGTCCCTCCCTCCTACGAGCAGTACTTC	CSVGGLQGVPPSYEQYF
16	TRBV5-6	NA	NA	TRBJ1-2	TGTGCCAGCAGCTCCCCGCGGGAAGCGGGTAACTATGGCTACACCTTC	CASSSPREAGNYGYTF
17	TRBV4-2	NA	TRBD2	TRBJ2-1	TGTGCCAGCAGCCAGGAGGGGACTAGCGGGGTCTACAATGAGCAGTTCTTC	CASSQEGTSGVYNEQFF
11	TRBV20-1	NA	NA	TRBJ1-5	TGCAGATCATGGGGCAATCAGCCCCAGCATTTT	CRSWGNQPQHF
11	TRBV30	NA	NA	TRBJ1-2	TGTGCCGAAGGACAGAACTATGGCTACACCTTC	CAEGQNYGYTF
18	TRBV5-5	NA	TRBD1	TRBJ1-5	TGTGCCAGCAGCTTGGAACCTTCCGGGACAGGGAACAATCAGCCCCAGCATTTT	CASSLEPSGTGNNQPQHF
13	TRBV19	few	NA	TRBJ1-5	TGTGCCAGTAGTATTCCAGATAATCAGCCCCAGCATTTT	CASSIPDNQPQHF
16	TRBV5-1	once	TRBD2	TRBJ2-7	TGCGCCAGCAGCTTGAGCACTAGCGGGTGGTCCTACGAGCAGTACTTC	CASSLSTSGWSYEQYF
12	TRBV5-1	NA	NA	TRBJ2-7	TGCGCCAGCAGCTCCACAGGCTACGAGCAGTACTTC	CASSSTGYEQYF
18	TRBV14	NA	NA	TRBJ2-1	TGTGCCAGCAGCCAAGAAGCCGCCTCCTGGAGCTCCTACAATGAGCAGTTCTTC	CASSQEAASWSSYNEQFF
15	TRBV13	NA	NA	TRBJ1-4	TGTGCCAGCAGCCTAGGAGGGGAGGGTAATGAAAAACTGTTTTTT	CASSLGGEGNEKLFF
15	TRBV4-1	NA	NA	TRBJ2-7	TGCGCCAGCAGCCGAGGGGACTTAAGCTCCTACGAGCAGTACTTC	CASSRGDLSSYEQYF
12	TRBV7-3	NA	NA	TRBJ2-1	TGTGCCAGCAGCTTAGATTACAATGAGCAGTTCTTC	CASSLDYNEQFF
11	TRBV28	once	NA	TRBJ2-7	TGTGCCAGCAGTGGACACTACGAGCAGTACTTC	CASSGHYEQYF
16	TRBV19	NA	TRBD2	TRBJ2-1	TGTGCCAGTAGTATAACGGCGGGACTAGGAGCGTCTGAGCAGTTCTTC	CASSITAGLGASEQFF
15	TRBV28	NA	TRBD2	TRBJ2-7	TGTGCCAGCAAACAGGTGGAGCGGGGGCTCTACGAGCAGTACTTC	CASKQVERGLYEQYF
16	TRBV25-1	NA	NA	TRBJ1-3	TGTGCCAGCAGTGAATGGGACGTACGCTCTGGAAACACCATATATTTT	CASSEWDVRSGNTIYF
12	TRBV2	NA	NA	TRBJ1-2	TGTGCCAGCAACGGGCTGAGCTATGGCTACACCTTC	CASNGLSYGYTF
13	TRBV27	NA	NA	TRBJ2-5	TGTGCCAGCAGTTACAGGGTTGGGGAGACCCAGTACTTC	CASSYRVGETQYF
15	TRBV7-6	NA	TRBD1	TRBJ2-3	TGTGCCAGCAGCCCTGGACAGGGGTTAGGAGATACGCAGTATTTT	CASSPGQGLGDTQYF
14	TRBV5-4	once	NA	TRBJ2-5	TGTGCCAGCAGGCAGGACTTAGCAGGGGAGACCCAGTACTTC	CASRQDLAGETQYF
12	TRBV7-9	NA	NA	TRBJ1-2	TGTGCCAGCAGCTTAGTAGATACAGGCTACACCTTC	CASSLVDTGYTF
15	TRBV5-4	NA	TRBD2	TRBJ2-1	TGTGCCAGCAGCCCCGGGACTAGCGGGAGGAATGAGCAGTTCTTC	CASSPGTSGRNEQFF
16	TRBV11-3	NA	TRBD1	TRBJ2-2	TGTGCCAGCAGCTTAGACAGGGGGATGGACACCGGGGAGCTGTTTTTT	CASSLDRGMDTGELFF
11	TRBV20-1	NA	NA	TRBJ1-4	TGCAGTGCTAGAGACAGGGAAAAACTGTTTTTT	CSARDREKLFF
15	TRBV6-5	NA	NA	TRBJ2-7	TGTGCCAGCAGTTACTCGACGCAGGGTGTCTACGAGCAGTACTTC	CASSYSTQGVYEQYF
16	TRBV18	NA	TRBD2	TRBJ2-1	TGTGCCAGCTCACCGAGCGGGGGGGGTCGAAACAATGAGCAGTTCTTC	CASSPSGGGRNNEQFF
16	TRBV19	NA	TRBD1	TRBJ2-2	TGTGCCAGTAGTATCGAGACAGGGGGCGAGACCGGGGAGCTGTTTTTT	CASSIETGGETGELFF
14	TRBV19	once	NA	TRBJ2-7	TGTGCCAGTAGCCCAACACAGGGCCCCTACGAGCAGTACTTC	CASSPTQGPYEQYF